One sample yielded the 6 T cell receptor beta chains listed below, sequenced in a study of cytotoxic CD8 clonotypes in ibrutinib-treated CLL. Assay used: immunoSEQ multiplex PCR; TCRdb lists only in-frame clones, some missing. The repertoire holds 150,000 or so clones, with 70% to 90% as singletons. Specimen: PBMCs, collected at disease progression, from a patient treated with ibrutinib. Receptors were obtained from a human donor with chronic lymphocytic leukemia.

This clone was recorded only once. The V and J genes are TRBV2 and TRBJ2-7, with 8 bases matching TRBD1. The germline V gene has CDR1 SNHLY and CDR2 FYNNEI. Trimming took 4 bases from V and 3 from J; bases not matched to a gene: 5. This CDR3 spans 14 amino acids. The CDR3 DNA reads TGTGCCAGCAGTGGTACAGGGGGATTCTACGAGCAGTACTTC. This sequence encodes CASSGTGGFYEQYF.

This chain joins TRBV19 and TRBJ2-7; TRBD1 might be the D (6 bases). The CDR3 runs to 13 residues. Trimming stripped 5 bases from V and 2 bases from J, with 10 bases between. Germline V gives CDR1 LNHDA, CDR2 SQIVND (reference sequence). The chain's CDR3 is CASSPRQAYEQYF. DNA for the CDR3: TGTGCCAGTAGTCCTAGACAGGCCTACGAGCAGTACTTC. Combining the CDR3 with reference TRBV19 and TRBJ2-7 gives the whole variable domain DGGITQSPKYLFRKEGQNVTLSCEQNLNHDAMYWYRQDPGQGLRLIYYSQIVNDFQKGDIAEGYSVSREKKESFPLTVTSAQKNPTAFYLCASSPRQAYEQYFGPGTRLTVT.

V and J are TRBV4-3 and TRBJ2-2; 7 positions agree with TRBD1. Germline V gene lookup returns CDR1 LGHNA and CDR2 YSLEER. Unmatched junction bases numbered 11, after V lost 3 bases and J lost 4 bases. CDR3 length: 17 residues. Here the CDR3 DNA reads TGCGCCAGCAGCCACTCGGGGACAGCTCGGGGCACCGGGGAGCTGTTTTTT. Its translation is CASSHSGTARGTGELFF.

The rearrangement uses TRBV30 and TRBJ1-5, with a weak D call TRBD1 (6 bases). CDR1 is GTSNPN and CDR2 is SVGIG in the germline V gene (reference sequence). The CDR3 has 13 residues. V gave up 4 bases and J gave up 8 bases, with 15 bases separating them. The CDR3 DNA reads TGTGCCTGGACACCACAGGGCGAGGAGCCCCAGCATTTT. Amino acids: CAWTPQGEEPQHF.

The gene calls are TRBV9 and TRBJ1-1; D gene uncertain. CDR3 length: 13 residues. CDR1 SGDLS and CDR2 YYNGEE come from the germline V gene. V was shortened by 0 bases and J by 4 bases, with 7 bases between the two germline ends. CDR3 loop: CASSVGPPTEAFF. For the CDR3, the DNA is TGTGCCAGCAGCGTAGGTCCTCCCACTGAAGCTTTCTTT.

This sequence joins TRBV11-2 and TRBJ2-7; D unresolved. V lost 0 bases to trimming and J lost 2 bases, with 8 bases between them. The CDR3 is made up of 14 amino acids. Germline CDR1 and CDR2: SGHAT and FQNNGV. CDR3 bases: TGTGCCAGCAGCTTAGATCTGTCCACCTACGAGCAGTACTTC. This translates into CASSLDLSTYEQYF. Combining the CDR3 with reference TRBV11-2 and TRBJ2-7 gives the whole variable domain EAGVAQSPRYKIIEKRQSVAFWCNPISGHATLYWYQQILGQGPKLLIQFQNNGVVDDSQLPKDRFSAERLKGVDSTLKIQPAKLEDSAVYLCASSLDLSTYEQYFGPGTRLTVT.